Sequencing of this TCR beta chain was carried out in a study of human T cells and chemical hapten exposure. For the study at large: The study enrolled mostly female patients with alopecia areata, totalis or universalis.

TCRdb reprocessed the RACE reads with MiXCR, giving one entry per CDR3 protein. The table has about 53,000 distinct CDR3 sequences, roughly 9.8% seen once. Notes on the study in general: Since the donors had alopecia, their immune response may not be the same as that of healthy people.

Specified time point: pre-sensitization, week 0. Treatment defined: therapeutic diphenylcyclopropenone sensitization with weekly scalp DPC. This CDR3 is built from 18 residues. Germline assignment: CDR1 MGHRA and CDR2 YSYEKL. Between the trimmed V and J ends, which lost 2 bases and 0 bases, there was a span of 17 bases. This clonotype was counted ten times or more. What it binds is not known. This TCR came from a man aged 35 to 55 with alopecia areata. Some clones in this sample may be carry-over from other donors' samples. The rearrangement uses TRBV4-1 and TRBJ2-1; tentatively, D is TRBD1 (6 bases). This sample comprised whole blood, obtained in connection with sensitization to the hapten diphenylcyclopropenone (DPC). CDR3 bases: TGCGCCAGCAGCCAATGGTGGGGGCACCCCGACTCCTACAATGAGCAGTTCTTC. It is translated as CASSQWWGHPDSYNEQFF.